The next 4 T cell receptor beta chains were all read from a single sample in a study of T cell repertoires in cytomegalovirus infection. TCRdb reprocessed the reads via MiXCR and lists one record per CDR3 protein. The profile shows hundreds of thousands of distinct CDR3 sequences, approximately 18% of them singletons. Source material: PBMCs. The receptors were sampled from a human donor in good health (CMV status not recorded). Some clones in this sample may be carry-over from other donors' samples.

This clonotype appeared a few times. The rearrangement links TRBV20-1 to TRBJ2-5, with 11 bases lining up with TRBD2. Per germline, CDR1 DFQATT and CDR2 SNEGSKA (reference sequence). This CDR3 spans 15 amino acids. After removal of 0 bases from V and 2 bases from J, the junction contained 2 bases not matched to a gene. Written as DNA, the CDR3 is TGCAGTGCTAGAGAGGGACTAGCGGAGCAAGAGACCCAGTACTTC. Its translation: CSAREGLAEQETQYF.

This clonotype was seen a handful of times. This chain links TRBV12-3 or TRBV12-4 with TRBJ1-2, with unresolved D. This CDR3 spans 11 amino acids. The V and J ends lost 5 bases and 4 bases respectively, with 5 bases between them. CDR3 protein: CASSGFYGYTF. CDR3 in DNA: TGTGCCAGCAGTGGGTTCTATGGCTACACCTTC.

The genes are TRBV11-2 and TRBJ1-1, with D hard to call. Per germline, CDR1 SGHAT and CDR2 FQNNGV. The V end lost 5 bases, the J end lost 2 bases, and 18 bases lay between the germline ends. The CDR3 totals 16 residues. CDR3 amino acids: CASSPPHIHSNTEAFF. CDR3 nucleotide sequence: TGTGCCAGCAGCCCTCCTCACATACACTCTAACACTGAAGCTTTCTTT.

This clonotype was seen repeatedly, ten times or more. The chain joins TRBV4-1 to TRBJ2-7; D is unclear. Trimming left V 4 bases short and J 0 bases short, with 10 bases between. Germline V lookup: CDR1 MGHRA, CDR2 YSYEKL. This CDR3 spans 14 amino acids. This CDR3 reads CASSPDHFSYEQYF. CDR3 nucleotides: TGCGCCAGCAGCCCCGACCATTTCTCCTACGAGCAGTACTTC.